The 13 T cell receptor beta chains reported below all come from one sample, sequenced in a study of shared clonotypes between healthy human individuals. The method was immunoSEQ multiplex PCR; TCRdb's version includes in-frame clones alone and lacks a portion of them. Of under 1 million clones in the sample, more than 85% were seen once. Naive CD8 cells were CD45RO-negative, positively selected for CCR7, excluding terminally differentiated effector memory CD45RA+ cells. Sequences were obtained from naive CD8+ T cells sorted from blood. All receptors derive from a man aged 30 to 39 in good health.

The chain couples TRBV28 to TRBJ2-7; D unresolved. Looked up from germline, CDR1 is MDHEN and CDR2 is SYDVKM. This CDR3 contains 12 residues. Between the trimmed V and J ends, which lost 3 bases and 2 bases, there was a span of 5 bases. As DNA, the CDR3 is TGTGCCAGCAGTTTTCCGACCTACGAGCAGTACTTC. This translates into CASSFPTYEQYF.

The chain is built from TRBV27 and TRBJ2-1, with TRBD2 identical over 7 bases. This CDR3 is built from 11 residues. Germline V CDR1 and CDR2: MNHEY, SMNVEV (reference sequence). V shed 5 bases and J 11 bases; nucleotides not matched to a gene: 3. DNA for the CDR3: TGTGCCAGCAGTAGAGCGGGGAAGCAGTTCTTC. Its translation is CASSRAGKQFF.

This chain links TRBV21-1 with TRBJ2-2; the tabulated D call, TRBD2, remains unverified against the DNA. TRBV21-1 counts as a pseudogene. The CDR3 has 17 amino acids. CDR3 DNA sequence: TGTGCCAGCAGCAAAGTAGGGACTAGCGGTAACACCGGGGAGCTGTTTTTT. This codes for CASSKVGTSGNTGELFF.

The CDR3 nucleotides read TGTGCCAGCAGCCAATACACTTCCGAGGCCAAAAACATTCAGTACTTC. It yields the protein CASSQYTSEAKNIQYF. The V gene is TRBV14, the J gene TRBJ2-4; D remains unclear. The ends were cut back, 2 bases at V and 1 base at J, with 12 bases in the middle. Germline V CDR1 and CDR2: SGHDN, FVKESK. The CDR3 consists of 16 residues.

The chain is built from TRBV10-1 and TRBJ2-7, with 8 bases matching TRBD1. V trimming: 0 bases; J trimming: 7 bases; junction bases outside the gene matches: 14. Per germline, CDR1 WNHNN and CDR2 SYGVQD (reference sequence). This CDR3 has 17 residues. This CDR3 reads CASSESTGAYSLGEQYF. Written as DNA, the CDR3 is TGCGCCAGCAGTGAGTCGACAGGGGCCTATTCCCTGGGGGAGCAGTACTTC.

This clone appeared once. The chain is built from TRBV7-9 and TRBJ2-3; 8 bases are a match to TRBD2. The CDR3 is 15 amino acids. Germline V gene data show CDR1 as SEHNR and CDR2 as FQNEAQ (reference sequence). Trimming removed 6 bases from V and 5 bases from J; junction bases left unmatched: 10. CDR3 nucleotides: TGTGCCAGCAGGCCAGCGGGAGACCTCGGAGATACGCAGTATTTT. This encodes CASRPAGDLGDTQYF. Together with reference TRBV7-9 and TRBJ2-3, the CDR3 gives the full variable domain: DTGVSQNPRHKITKRGQNVTFRCDPISEHNRLYWYRQTLGQGPEFLTYFQNEAQLEKSRLLSDRFSAERPKGSFSTLEIQRTEQGDSAMYLCASRPAGDLGDTQYFGPGTRLTVL.

This chain connects TRBV28 to TRBJ2-7; 10 bases map to TRBD2. The CDR3 loop spans 16 amino acids. In germline, CDR1 is MDHEN, CDR2 SYDVKM. Trimming at V came to 3 bases and at J to 2 bases, leaving 7 bases not matched to a gene. The CDR3 nucleotides are TGTGCCAGCAGTTTCCGACTAGCGGGTACCACCTACGAGCAGTACTTC. This codes for CASSFRLAGTTYEQYF.

This chain joins TRBV30 and TRBJ2-2; D remains ambiguous. The germline CDR1 and CDR2 sequences are GTSNPN and SVGIG (reference sequence). The CDR3 contains 13 residues. Trimming shortened V by 1 base and J by 8 bases, and 11 bases separated the two germline ends. The CDR3 spells CAWSGGYGGELFF. The CDR3, as DNA: TGTGCCTGGAGTGGAGGATATGGGGGGGAGCTGTTTTTT.

The J gene is TRBJ2-3, the V gene TRBV28; 8 bases map to TRBD1. Germline values: CDR1 MDHEN, CDR2 SYDVKM. V was clipped by 6 bases and J by 6 bases; unmatched bases: 5. The CDR3 length is 13 residues. The chain's CDR3 is CASSDRGADTQYF. The CDR3 coding sequence is TGTGCCAGCAGCGACAGGGGAGCCGATACGCAGTATTTT.

This chain connects TRBV5-5 to TRBJ2-3, with D unresolved. CDR1 and CDR2 from the germline V gene are SGHKS and YYEKEE (reference sequence). The CDR3 is made up of 14 amino acids. Trimming cost V 1 base and J 0 bases, with 6 bases left between them. The CDR3 sequence: CASSLISSTDTQYF. CDR3 sequence (DNA): TGTGCCAGCAGCTTGATTTCTAGCACAGATACGCAGTATTTT. The variable domain in full, completed from reference TRBV5-5 and TRBJ2-3, reads DAGVTQSPTHLIKTRGQQVTLRCSPISGHKSVSWYQQVLGQGPQFIFQYYEKEERGRGNFPDRFSARQFPNYSSELNVNALLLGDSALYLCASSLISSTDTQYFGPGTRLTVL.

This clone appeared a single time. The V gene is TRBV15, the J gene TRBJ2-3; no clear D. Trimming stripped 5 bases from V and 4 bases from J, with 13 bases between. The CDR3 loop spans 14 amino acids. Looked up from germline, CDR1 is LNHNV and CDR2 is YYDKDF (reference sequence). This CDR3 is CATSPSLGSDTQYF. DNA for the CDR3: TGTGCCACCAGCCCGAGCTTAGGGTCAGATACGCAGTATTTT.

The chain joins TRBV29-1 to TRBJ2-7; TRBD1 aligns across 10 bases. The CDR3 is made up of 17 amino acids. The germline V gene has CDR1 SQVTM and CDR2 ANQGSEA. The J segment lost 0 bases and the V segment lost 0 bases, leaving 8 bases of the junction unmatched. The CDR3 sequence is CSVEDPSGQGSSYEQYF. The DNA of the CDR3 is TGCAGCGTTGAAGACCCTTCGGGACAGGGGAGCTCCTACGAGCAGTACTTC.

The gene calls are TRBV11-2 and TRBJ2-7, with D perhaps TRBD1 (5 bases). V was trimmed by 1 base and J by 2 bases, leaving 9 bases between them. Germline values: CDR1 SGHAT, CDR2 FQNNGV. The length of the CDR3 is 14 residues. CDR3 amino acids: CASSLVAGTYEQYF. The DNA for the CDR3 is TGTGCCAGCAGCTTAGTGGCAGGGACCTACGAGCAGTACTTC. The whole variable domain, filled in from reference TRBV11-2 and TRBJ2-7, reads EAGVAQSPRYKIIEKRQSVAFWCNPISGHATLYWYQQILGQGPKLLIQFQNNGVVDDSQLPKDRFSAERLKGVDSTLKIQPAKLEDSAVYLCASSLVAGTYEQYFGPGTRLTVT.